This TCR beta chain comes out of a study of CD8+CD57+ T cells in acquired aplastic anemia. Study-wide findings and caveats: Statistical testing detected no significant gap in CD8+ Simpson's diversity between patients and controls.

The sequenced patients had an expansion of CD8+CD57+ cells seen by flow cytometry. Severe acquired aplastic anemia was present in all patients. Patients had received no therapy at the time of blood sampling. The CDR3 consists of 16 residues. Trimming took 0 bases from V and 7 from J, leaving 14 bases between them. Germline V gene sequence: CDR1 SGHDT, CDR2 YYEEEE. For CDR3 and TCR beta VDJ profiling, genomic DNA was the template used. TCRdb reprocessed the reads with MiXCR, giving one entry per CDR3 protein. Of about 180,000 distinct CDR3 sequences listed, around 50% are singletons. There are many counts of this clonotype. Its antigen is still unknown.

The TCR was taken from a human donor with aplastic anemia. The chain recombines TRBV5-6 with TRBJ1-6, with unresolved D. Sequencing was performed on sorted CD4+, CD8+, or CD8+CD57+ T cells (not recorded which) from PBMCs. CDR3 loop: CASSLEFSQTNSPLHF. CDR3 coding DNA: TGTGCCAGCAGCTTGGAGTTTTCACAGACCAATTCACCCCTCCACTTT.